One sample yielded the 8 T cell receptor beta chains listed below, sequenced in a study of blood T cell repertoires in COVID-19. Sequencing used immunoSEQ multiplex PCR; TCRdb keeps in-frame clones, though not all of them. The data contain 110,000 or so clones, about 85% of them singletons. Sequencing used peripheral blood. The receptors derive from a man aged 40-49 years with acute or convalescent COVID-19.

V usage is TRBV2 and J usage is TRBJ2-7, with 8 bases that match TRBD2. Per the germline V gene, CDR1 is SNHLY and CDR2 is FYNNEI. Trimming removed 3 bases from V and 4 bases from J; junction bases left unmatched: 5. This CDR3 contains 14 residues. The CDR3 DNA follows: TGTGCCAGCAGTGATTGGCGGGGGGTATACGAGCAGTACTTC. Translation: CASSDWRGVYEQYF.

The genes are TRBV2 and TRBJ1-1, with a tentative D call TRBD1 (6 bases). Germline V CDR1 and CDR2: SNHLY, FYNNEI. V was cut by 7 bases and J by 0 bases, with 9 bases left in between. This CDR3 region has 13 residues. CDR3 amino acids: CASKDSLNTEAFF. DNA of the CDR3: TGTGCCAGCAAGGACAGCCTGAACACTGAAGCTTTCTTT.

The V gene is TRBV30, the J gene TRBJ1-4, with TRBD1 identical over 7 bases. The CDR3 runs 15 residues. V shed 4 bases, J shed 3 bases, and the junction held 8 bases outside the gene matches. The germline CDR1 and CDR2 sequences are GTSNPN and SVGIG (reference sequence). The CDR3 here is CAWMDEGAANEKLFF. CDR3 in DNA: TGTGCCTGGATGGATGAGGGGGCGGCTAATGAAAAACTGTTTTTT.

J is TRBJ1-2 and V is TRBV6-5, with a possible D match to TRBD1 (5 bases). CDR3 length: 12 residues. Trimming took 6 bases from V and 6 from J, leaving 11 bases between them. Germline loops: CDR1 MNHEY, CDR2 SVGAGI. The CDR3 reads CASRRGGNGYTF. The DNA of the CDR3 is TGTGCCAGCAGGCGCGGGGGGAATGGCTACACCTTC.

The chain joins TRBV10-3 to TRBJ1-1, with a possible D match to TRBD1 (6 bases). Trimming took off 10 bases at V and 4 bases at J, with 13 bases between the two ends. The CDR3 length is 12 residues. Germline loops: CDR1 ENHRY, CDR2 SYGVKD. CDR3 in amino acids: CASTGGPTEAFF. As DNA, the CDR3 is TGTGCCAGTACGGGGGGGCCCACTGAAGCTTTCTTT.

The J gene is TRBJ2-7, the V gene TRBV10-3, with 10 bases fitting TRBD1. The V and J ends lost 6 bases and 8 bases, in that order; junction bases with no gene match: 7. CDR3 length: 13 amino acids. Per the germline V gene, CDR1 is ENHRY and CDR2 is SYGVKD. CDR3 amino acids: CAISEAGQGKQYF. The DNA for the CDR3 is TGTGCCATCAGCGAAGCGGGACAGGGGAAGCAGTACTTC.

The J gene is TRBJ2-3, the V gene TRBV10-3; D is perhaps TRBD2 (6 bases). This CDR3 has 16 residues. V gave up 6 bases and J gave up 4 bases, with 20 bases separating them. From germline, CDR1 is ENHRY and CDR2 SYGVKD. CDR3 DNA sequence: TGTGCCATCAGACCTTGGGGCGGGGCGGCATCAGATACGCAGTATTTT. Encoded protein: CAIRPWGGAASDTQYF.

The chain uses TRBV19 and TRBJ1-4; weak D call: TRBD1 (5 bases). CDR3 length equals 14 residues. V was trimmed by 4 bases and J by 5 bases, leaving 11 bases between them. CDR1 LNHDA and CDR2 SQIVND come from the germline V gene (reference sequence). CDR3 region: CASSRGDSNEKLFF. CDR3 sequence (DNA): TGTGCCAGTAGTAGGGGGGATTCCAATGAAAAACTGTTTTTT.